Below, 6 T cell receptor beta chains from the same sample are listed, as sequenced in a study of blood T cell repertoires in COVID-19. Generated by immunoSEQ multiplex PCR, the TCRdb table keeps only in-frame clones and is missing some. In the table there are 55,000 to 65,000 clones, approximately 91% of which are singletons. The sequenced sample was peripheral blood. Receptors originate from a human donor in a cohort sampled during active COVID-19.

The chain carries TRBV19 and TRBJ2-7; 11 bases are a match to TRBD1. The CDR3 totals 15 residues. Unmatched junction bases numbered 5, after V lost 5 bases and J lost 2 bases. Germline assignment: CDR1 LNHDA and CDR2 SQIVND (reference sequence). The CDR3 protein is CASSRTGQGAYEQYF. Written as DNA, the CDR3 is TGTGCCAGTAGTCGCACGGGACAGGGGGCCTACGAGCAGTACTTC.

This sequence joins TRBV3-1 (or the pseudogene TRBV3-2) and TRBJ2-7; possibly TRBD1 for D (5 bases). The CDR3 consists of 14 residues. V lost 6 bases and J lost 0, with 12 bases in between. The V gene's germline CDR1 is LGHDT and CDR2 YNNKEL (reference sequence). In DNA form, the CDR3 reads TGTGCCAGCAGTCCGACAGATTTCTCCTACGAGCAGTACTTC. Its protein product is CASSPTDFSYEQYF.

The chain is built from TRBV6-6 and TRBJ2-4; TRBD1 agrees at 7 bases. With 5 bases clipped from V and 6 bases from J, the junction kept 10 bases outside the gene matches. Germline V gene lookup returns CDR1 MNHNY and CDR2 SVGAGI (reference sequence). The CDR3 has 15 amino acids. CDR3 sequence: CASSRTGAYVNIQYF. CDR3 sequence (DNA): TGTGCCAGCAGTCGTACAGGGGCGTACGTAAACATTCAGTACTTC.

The genes are TRBV29-1 and TRBJ2-1, with 7 bases identical to TRBD2. V was pared by 6 bases and J by 5 bases, with 10 bases of the junction left unmatched. The CDR3 has 14 residues. Germline V CDR1 and CDR2: SQVTM, ANQGSEA. Here the CDR3 reads CSVDSGKINNEQFF. DNA of the CDR3: TGCAGCGTAGACAGCGGGAAGATTAACAATGAGCAGTTCTTC.

The J gene is TRBJ2-1, the V gene TRBV28; D not resolved. This CDR3 comprises 13 residues. V dropped 7 bases and J dropped 7 bases, with 14 bases sitting between them. Germline CDR1 is MDHEN and CDR2 is SYDVKM. CDR3 in amino acids: CASNDNGWNEQFF. The CDR3 nucleotides read TGTGCCAGCAACGATAATGGCTGGAATGAGCAGTTCTTC.

The rearrangement joins TRBV5-4 to TRBJ1-3; D not resolved. Germline CDR1 SGHNT, CDR2 YYREEE (reference sequence). The CDR3 covers 14 residues. The germline V and J ends were trimmed by 0 bases and 0 bases, with 4 bases remaining between them. The CDR3 region is CASSLAGSGNTIYF. The DNA for the CDR3 is TGTGCCAGCAGCTTGGCGGGCTCTGGAAACACCATATATTTT.